This T cell receptor (beta chain) emerged from a study of shared clonotypes between healthy human individuals. Study results and limitations: In general, naive subsets displayed greater estimated richness than memory subsets did.

CDR3 length equals 14 residues. Germline V gene data show CDR1 as WNHNN and CDR2 as SYGVQD (reference sequence). V lost 3 bases, J lost 4 bases, and 9 bases lay in between. Donation came from healthy HIV-negative adults that had no recent acute infections or vaccinations. The authors distributed each subset's genomic DNA evenly over several immunoSEQ plates. Sequencing used immunoSEQ multiplex PCR; TCRdb keeps in-frame clones, though not all of them. Among over a million clones, about 84% were seen once, and the ten largest hold more than 0.55%. On this clone itself: Its antigen is not identified.

The source of this sequence is a man aged 18 to 35 in good health. Some clones in this sample may be carry-over from other donors' samples. Sequencing input: memory CD4+ T cells from PBMCs. This sample's subset: CD45RA-negative fraction. The chain carries TRBV10-1 and TRBJ1-4; D call uncertain. The CDR3 here is CASSDRGGNEKLFF. CDR3 sequence (DNA): TGCGCCAGCAGTGACCGCGGCGGTAATGAAAAACTGTTTTTT.